This entry describes one T cell receptor beta chain. CDR1 is SGHAT and CDR2 is FQNNGV in the germline V gene. The CDR3 is 15 amino acids. V dropped 1 base and J dropped 4 bases, with 12 bases sitting between them. This specimen comes from a study of control samples from healthy donors and cancer patients. Sequencing used immunoSEQ multiplex PCR; TCRdb keeps in-frame clones, though not all of them. The sample lists 150,000 to 200,000 clones; around 87% were seen once. The sequence was collected from a woman aged 45-65 years in good health. The sequencing sample was made of blood. The chain links TRBV11-2 to TRBJ2-3, with D possibly matching TRBD2 (6 bases). DNA for the CDR3: TGTGCCAGCAGCTTAGGGGACTGGGGGGCAGATACGCAGTATTTT. This gives the protein CASSLGDWGADTQYF.